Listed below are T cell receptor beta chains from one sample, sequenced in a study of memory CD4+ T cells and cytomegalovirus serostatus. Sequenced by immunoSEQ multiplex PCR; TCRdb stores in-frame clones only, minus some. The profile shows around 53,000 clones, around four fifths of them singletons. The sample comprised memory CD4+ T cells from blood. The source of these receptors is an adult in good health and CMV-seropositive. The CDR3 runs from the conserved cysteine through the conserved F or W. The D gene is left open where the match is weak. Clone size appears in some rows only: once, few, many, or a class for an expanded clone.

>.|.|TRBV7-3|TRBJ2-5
CASSSGIGETQYF
TGTGCCAGCAGCTCAGGGATTGGGGAGACCCAGTACTTC
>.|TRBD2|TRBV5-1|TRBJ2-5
CASTRLGLAGGGETQYF
TGCGCCAGCACCCGACTAGGACTAGCGGGGGGGGGAGAGACCCAGTACTTC
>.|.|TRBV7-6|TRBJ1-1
CASSHGGNTEAFF
TGTGCCAGCAGCCACGGGGGGAACACTGAAGCTTTCTTT
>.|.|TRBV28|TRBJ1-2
CASRANYGYTF
TGTGCCAGCAGAGCTAACTATGGCTACACCTTC
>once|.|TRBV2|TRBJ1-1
CASSRFRSGNTEAFF
TGTGCCAGCAGTAGGTTTCGAAGCGGGAACACTGAAGCTTTCTTT
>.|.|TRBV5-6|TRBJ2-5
CASSSREGDETQYF
TGTGCCAGCAGCTCCCGTGAAGGGGACGAGACCCAGTACTTC
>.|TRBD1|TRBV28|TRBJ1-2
CASSSGQGAGYTF
TGTGCCAGCAGTTCGGGACAGGGGGCTGGCTACACCTTC
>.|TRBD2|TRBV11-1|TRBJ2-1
CASSFSSGRRNEQFF
TGTGCCAGCAGCTTCTCTAGCGGGAGGAGGAATGAGCAGTTCTTC
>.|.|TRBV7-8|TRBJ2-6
CASSSQISAGANVLTF
TGTGCCAGCAGCTCTCAAATTTCAGCTGGGGCCAACGTCCTGACTTTC
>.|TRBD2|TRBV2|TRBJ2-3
CASSTLGQVGLAGDTQYF
TGTGCCAGCAGTACCCTTGGGCAGGTGGGACTAGCGGGAGATACGCAGTATTTT
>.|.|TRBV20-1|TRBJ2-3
CSESGTDTQYF
TGCAGTGAGAGCGGCACAGATACGCAGTATTTT
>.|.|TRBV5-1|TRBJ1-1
CASSLVPSLTGPYTEAFF
TGCGCCAGCAGCTTGGTCCCGAGTCTAACAGGGCCCTACACTGAAGCTTTCTTT
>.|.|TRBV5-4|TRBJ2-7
CASTQGGARVNYEQYF
TGTGCCAGCACCCAAGGTGGGGCGAGGGTGAACTACGAGCAGTACTTC
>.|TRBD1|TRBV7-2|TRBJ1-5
CASSLGGQRNQPQHF
TGTGCCAGCAGCTTAGGGGGACAGCGCAATCAGCCCCAGCATTTT
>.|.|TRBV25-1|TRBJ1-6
CASSPSRDSPLHF
TGTGCCAGCAGCCCTTCTAGGGATTCACCCCTCCACTTT
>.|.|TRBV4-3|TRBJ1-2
CASSQDRGSRLYGYTF
TGCGCCAGCAGCCAAGATCGGGGCAGTCGCCTCTATGGCTACACCTTC
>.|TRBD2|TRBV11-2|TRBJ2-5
CASSLTRGETQYF
TGTGCCAGCAGCCTTACGCGGGGGGAGACCCAGTACTTC
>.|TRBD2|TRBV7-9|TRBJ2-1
CASSPLSGTTNEQFF
TGTGCCAGCAGCCCGCTCTCGGGGACTACCAATGAGCAGTTCTTC
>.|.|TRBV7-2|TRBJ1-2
CASSSQTARGGGYTF
TGTGCCAGCAGCTCCCAGACAGCCCGGGGAGGTGGCTACACCTTC
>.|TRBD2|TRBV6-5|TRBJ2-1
CASSGLAVLNEQFF
TGTGCCAGCTCCGGACTAGCAGTTCTCAATGAGCAGTTCTTC
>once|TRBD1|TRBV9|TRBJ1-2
CASSPQTGGNYGYTF
TGTGCCAGCAGCCCGCAAACAGGGGGGAACTATGGCTACACCTTC
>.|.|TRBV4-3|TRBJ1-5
CASSQDPRGAGNQPQHF
TGCGCCAGCAGCCAAGACCCCAGGGGAGCTGGCAATCAGCCCCAGCATTTT
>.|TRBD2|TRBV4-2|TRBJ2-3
CASSQDGLGTDTQYF
TGTGCCAGCAGCCAAGATGGACTAGGAACAGATACGCAGTATTTT
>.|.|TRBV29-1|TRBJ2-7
CSVKQNYEQYF
TGCAGCGTTAAACAGAACTACGAGCAGTACTTC
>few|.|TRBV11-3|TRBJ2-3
CASSLATSNTQYF
TGTGCCAGCAGCTTAGCGACATCGAATACGCAGTATTTT
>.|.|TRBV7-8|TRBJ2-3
CASSLVPTSTRYF
TGTGCCAGCAGCTTAGTCCCGACTAGTACAAGGTATTTT
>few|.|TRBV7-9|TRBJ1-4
CASSPGATNEKLFF
TGTGCCAGCAGCCCAGGGGCCACTAATGAAAAACTGTTTTTT
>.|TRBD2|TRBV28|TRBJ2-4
CASSLWTSGENIQYF
TGTGCCAGCAGTTTATGGACTAGCGGAGAAAACATTCAGTACTTC
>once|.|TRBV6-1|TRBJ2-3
CASRGATSTDTQYF
TGTGCCAGCAGGGGGGCGACGAGCACAGATACGCAGTATTTT
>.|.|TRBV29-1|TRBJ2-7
CSVETRTGYEQYF
TGCAGCGTTGAAACCAGGACGGGGTACGAGCAGTACTTC
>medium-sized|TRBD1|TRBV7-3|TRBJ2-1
CASSFGTGYEQFF
TGTGCCAGCAGCTTCGGGACAGGTTATGAGCAGTTCTTC
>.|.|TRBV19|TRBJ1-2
CASSIDPTDLRRGYTF
TGTGCCAGTAGTATAGATCCAACCGACTTGAGACGCGGCTACACCTTC
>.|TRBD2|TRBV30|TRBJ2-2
CAWSVWEGANTGELFF
TGTGCCTGGAGTGTATGGGAGGGAGCGAACACCGGGGAGCTGTTTTTT
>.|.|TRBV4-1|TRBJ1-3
CASSPESRAGGNTIYF
TGCGCCAGCAGCCCGGAATCGAGGGCCGGTGGAAACACCATATATTTT
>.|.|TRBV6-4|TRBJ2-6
CASSEGTGANVLTF
TGTGCCAGCAGTGAGGGTACGGGGGCCAACGTCCTGACTTTC
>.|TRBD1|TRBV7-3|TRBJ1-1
CASSGTGDTEAFF
TGTGCCAGCAGCGGGACAGGTGACACTGAAGCTTTCTTT
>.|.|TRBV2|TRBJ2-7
CASGERAGTYYEQYF
TGTGCCAGCGGGGAAAGGGCCGGGACCTACTACGAGCAGTACTTC
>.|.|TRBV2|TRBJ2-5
CASRDFGVVETQYF
TGTGCCAGCAGGGATTTCGGCGTGGTAGAGACCCAGTACTTC
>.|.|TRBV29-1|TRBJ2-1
CSVRVRDRPENEQFF
TGCAGCGTTCGGGTCAGGGACCGTCCGGAGAATGAGCAGTTCTTC
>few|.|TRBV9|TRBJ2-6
CASSPMTGTFSGANVLTF
TGTGCCAGCAGCCCGATGACAGGGACTTTCTCTGGGGCCAACGTCCTGACTTTC
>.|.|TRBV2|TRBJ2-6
CASSPLRRSNVLTF
TGTGCCAGCAGCCCCCTACGGCGGTCCAACGTCCTGACTTTC
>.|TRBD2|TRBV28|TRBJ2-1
CASSTPHGWLSGRGNEQFF
TGTGCCAGCAGTACACCCCACGGGTGGCTTAGCGGGAGAGGGAATGAGCAGTTCTTC
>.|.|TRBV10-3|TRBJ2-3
CATWTESTDTQYF
TGTGCCACGTGGACAGAAAGCACAGATACGCAGTATTTT
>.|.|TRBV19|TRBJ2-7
CASSIPGPNYEQYF
TGTGCCAGTAGTATCCCCGGACCTAACTACGAGCAGTACTTC
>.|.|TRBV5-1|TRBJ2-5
CASSLRGAEETQYF
TGCGCCAGCAGCTTGAGGGGGGCCGAGGAGACCCAGTACTTC
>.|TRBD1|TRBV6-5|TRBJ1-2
CASSPRTGYGYTF
TGTGCCAGCAGTCCTAGGACAGGCTATGGCTACACCTTC
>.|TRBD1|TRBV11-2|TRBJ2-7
CASSQQGLEQYF
TGTGCCAGCAGCCAACAGGGGTTGGAGCAGTACTTC